This T cell receptor (beta chain) appears in the sequencing data of a study of siplizumab effects on memory and regulatory T cells. The overall study: The study paired mixed lymphocyte reactions, running them with siplizumab at 1 ug/mL or without drug. Whole-study findings and limits: Memory cells that were CD4+ and unstimulated gave rise to alloreactive sequences, which siplizumab significantly reduced. Mapping to unstimulated subsets was achieved for only a minor fraction of alloreactive clones.

V was clipped by 1 base and J by 5 bases, with 15 bases between them. Germline lookup yields CDR1 SGHVS and CDR2 FNYEAQ. The CDR3 length is 16 residues. Clones were read by immunoSEQ multiplex PCR, and TCRdb kept only the in-frame ones, dropping some. The table shows 13,000 or so clones, with approximately 37% occurring only once. This clone has just a few counts. Its antigen is undetermined. An approximately six-day coculture at 37°C was performed with the mixed lymphocyte reaction cells. This rearrangement joins TRBV7-6 to TRBJ2-1; D gene unclear. The sequenced sample was CFSE-low (dividing) CD8+ T cells sorted from an allogeneic mixed lymphocyte reaction. The sequence was obtained from a human donor in good health; the cells came from an allogeneic mixed lymphocyte reaction. The CDR3 nucleotides are TGTGCCAGCAGCTTAGTTTCTGTGGGGAAGAACAATGAGCAGTTCTTC. Translating it yields CASSLVSVGKNNEQFF. Supplemented by reference TRBV7-6 and TRBJ2-1, the full variable domain reads GAGVSQSPRYKVTKRGQDVALRCDPISGHVSLYWYRQALGQGPEFLTYFNYEAQQDKSGLPNDRFSAERPEGSISTLTIQRTEQRDSAMYRCASSLVSVGKNNEQFFGPGTRLTVL.